This T cell receptor (beta chain) was captured in a study of CD8+ T cells in alopecia areata. Described treatment: oral pan-JAK inhibitor, 5-10 mg twice daily. Those with alopecia areata gave lesional scalp punch biopsies and peripheral blood. Points on this clone: The target antigen is unknown.

Germline V gives CDR1 WSHSY, CDR2 SAAADI. This CDR3 contains 14 residues. With 4 bases removed from V and 5 bases from J, the gap between germline ends came to 14 bases. General study results and limits: Scalp sample sequencing also detects resident alphabeta T cells of normal skin.

cDNA prepared by RNA extraction and subsequent reverse transcription served as the template for sequencing. Clones were read by immunoSEQ multiplex PCR, and TCRdb kept only the in-frame ones, dropping some. The table includes 150,000 to 200,000 clones, approximately 52% detected once. The sequence came from a human donor with alopecia areata. The chain carries TRBV10-2 and TRBJ1-1; no firm D call. Sample: CD4+ T cells sorted from blood, taken between weeks 55 and 65, from a patient treated with tofacitinib. CDR3 region: CASSVGLTETEAFF. CDR3 nucleotide sequence: TGCGCCAGCAGTGTGGGTCTAACCGAAACTGAAGCTTTCTTT.